This paragraph reports one T cell receptor beta chain. What it binds is unknown. Trimming cost V 2 bases and J 2 bases, with 11 bases left between them. In germline, CDR1 is SGHRS, CDR2 YFSETQ. This CDR3 has 14 amino acids. The table came from immunoSEQ multiplex PCR; TCRdb's copy has only in-frame clones and leaves some out. Of around 77,000 clones detected, around 87% appear once; the ten largest clones hold more than 20%. The data stem from a study of T cell responses to AZD1222 COVID-19 vaccine. Regarding the study as a whole: Two AZD1222 doses significantly raised spike-specific TCR breadth and depth over controls. Unmutated variant regions are reportedly the target of nearly half of TCRs that are spike-specific. Baseline serology detected seropositivity in only six AZD1222 recipients. Vaccine-associated CD4 TCRs spanned spike, dominant at 160-218 and 743-854.

This rearrangement joins TRBV5-1 to TRBJ2-7; D is unresolved. The sequenced sample was peripheral blood, obtained on day 0 of AZD1222 vaccination. The TCR sequence derives from an adult in good health. CDR3 sequence reads: CASSFIGTTYEQYF. The DNA of the CDR3 is TGCGCCAGCAGCTTTATAGGCACTACCTACGAGCAGTACTTC.